Below, 11 T cell receptor beta chains from the same sample are listed, as sequenced in a study of cytomegalovirus exposure and HLA in healthy donors. Primers included in the PCR were 60 Vbeta and 13 Jbeta primers. Repertoires were generated with immunoSEQ multiplex PCR, while TCRdb's copy carries only in-frame clones and drops some. The table has some 130,000 clones, 79% seen once. Sequencing was performed on PBMCs. These receptor sequences come from a man aged 35-49 years in good health and CMV-seropositive.

The J gene is TRBJ2-5, the V gene TRBV28; D might be TRBD2 (5 bases). This CDR3 contains 14 residues. Germline CDR1 and CDR2: MDHEN and SYDVKM. V lost 7 bases and J lost 11, with 23 bases in between. CDR3 sequence (DNA): TGTGCCAGCAAAGGGTCAAGATACATCTGGGAGCAGTACTTC. It yields the protein CASKGSRYIWEQYF.

A single count supports this clone. The gene calls are TRBV11-3 and TRBJ2-3; 10 bases fit TRBD2. Trimming at V came to 3 bases and at J to 4 bases, leaving 4 bases not matched to a gene. Germline CDR1 reads SGHNT; CDR2 reads YENEEA. This CDR3 comprises 15 residues. CDR3 nucleotides: TGTGCCAGCAGCTTTTCTAGCGGGAGCGCAGATACGCAGTATTTT. This encodes CASSFSSGSADTQYF. Supplemented by reference TRBV11-3 and TRBJ2-3, the full variable domain reads EAGVVQSPRYKIIEKKQPVAFWCNPISGHNTLYWYLQNLGQGPELLIRYENEEAVDDSQLPKDRFSAERLKGVDSTLKIQPAELGDSAVYLCASSFSSGSADTQYFGPGTRLTVL.

V usage is TRBV4-2 and J usage is TRBJ2-5, with a tentative D call TRBD2 (6 bases). Germline lookup yields CDR1 LGHNA and CDR2 YNFKEQ. V shed 0 bases and J shed 5 bases, with 10 bases lying between them. The CDR3 runs to 14 residues. The CDR3 coding sequence is TGTGCCAGCAGCCAAGACTGGCTAGCGGAGACCCAGTACTTC. This codes for CASSQDWLAETQYF.

This chain joins TRBV19 and TRBJ2-7, with a tentative D call TRBD1 (5 bases). The CDR3 length is 15 residues. V was shortened by 5 bases and J by 6 bases, with 20 bases between the two germline ends. Germline V gene data show CDR1 as LNHDA and CDR2 as SQIVND (reference sequence). This CDR3 reads CASSSRGHLMGEQYF. CDR3 nucleotides: TGTGCCAGTAGTTCGCGAGGACATCTTATGGGCGAGCAGTACTTC.

The chain is built from TRBV2 and TRBJ2-5, with D possibly matching TRBD2 (5 bases). Germline lookup yields CDR1 SNHLY and CDR2 FYNNEI. Trimming removed 8 bases at V and 5 bases at J, with 12 bases between. The CDR3 extends over 12 amino acids. The CDR3 region is CASGLAVETQYF. The DNA for the CDR3 is TGTGCCAGCGGTCTAGCTGTGGAGACCCAGTACTTC.

This clone was observed a handful of times. V usage is TRBV18 and J usage is TRBJ1-2, with 7 bases identical to TRBD1. This CDR3 spans 14 amino acids. V shed 6 bases and J 4 bases; nucleotides not matched to a gene: 8. The germline V gene has CDR1 KGHSH and CDR2 LQKENI. The CDR3 DNA is TGTGCCAGCTCTTTGGGGACAGTCCCCTATGGCTACACCTTC. It yields the protein CASSLGTVPYGYTF. Full variable domain (rest looked up from reference TRBV18 and TRBJ1-2): NAGVMQNPRHLVRRRGQEARLRCSPMKGHSHVYWYRQLPEEGLKFMVYLQKENIIDESGMPKERFSAEFPKEGPSILRIQQVVRGDSAAYFCASSLGTVPYGYTFGSGTRLTVV.

The chain has TRBV7-3 and TRBJ1-2; 11 nucleotides align to TRBD1. The CDR3 length is 16 residues. Trimming at V came to 2 bases and at J to 7 bases, leaving 9 bases not matched to a gene. Germline assignment: CDR1 SGHTA and CDR2 FQGTGA. For the CDR3, the DNA is TGTGCCAGCAGCTTATCGGAGGGACAGGGGGTCGGTGGCTACACCTTC. Residues: CASSLSEGQGVGGYTF.

The genes are TRBV12-5 and TRBJ2-1; the match to TRBD1 covers 9 bases. The CDR3 runs to 14 residues. Germline-derived CDR1 and CDR2 are LGHNT and FRNRAP. The V and J ends lost 6 bases and 2 bases, in that order; junction bases with no gene match: 2. The CDR3 DNA sequence: TGTGCTAGTGGAAACAGGGGGCCCTACAATGAGCAGTTCTTC. Translated: CASGNRGPYNEQFF.

The rearrangement uses TRBV6-1 and TRBJ2-5; TRBD1 matches at 8 bases. The J call may not be correct, given that the DNA end is closer to TRBJ2-7. Germline assignment: CDR1 MNHNS and CDR2 SASEGT. The CDR3 spans 14 residues. Written as DNA, the CDR3 is TGTGCCAGCAGCGCTACAGGGGGGCCCTACGAGCAGTACTTC. This gives the protein CASSATGGPYEQYF.

V and J are TRBV5-4 and TRBJ1-6; perhaps TRBD1 as D (6 bases). Germline CDR1 reads SGHNT; CDR2 reads YYREEE (reference sequence). This CDR3 has 15 residues. V lost 4 bases to trimming and J lost 9 bases, with 17 bases between them. The CDR3 nucleotides are TGTGCCAGCAGCATAGGACAGACCTCTGGTTCACCCCTCCACTTT. This encodes CASSIGQTSGSPLHF. The variable domain in full, with the rest retrieved from reference TRBV5-4 and TRBJ1-6, is ETGVTQSPTHLIKTRGQQVTLRCSSQSGHNTVSWYQQALGQGPQFIFQYYREEENGRGNFPPRFSGLQFPNYSSELNVNALELDDSALYLCASSIGQTSGSPLHFGNGTRLTVT.

The chain has TRBV7-3 and TRBJ1-5, with 9 bases aligning to TRBD1. The V and J ends lost 5 bases and 7 bases, in that order; junction bases with no gene match: 9. From germline, CDR1 is SGHTA and CDR2 FQGTGA. This CDR3 has 15 residues. The CDR3 loop reads CASSLTGTGRQPQHF. Here the CDR3 DNA reads TGTGCCAGCAGCCTGACAGGGACAGGGAGGCAGCCCCAGCATTTT. Variable domain in full (rest from reference TRBV7-3 and TRBJ1-5): GAGVSQTPSNKVTEKGKYVELRCDPISGHTALYWYRQSLGQGPEFLIYFQGTGAADDSGLPNDRFFAVRPEGSVSTLKIQRTERGDSAVYLCASSLTGTGRQPQHFGDGTRLSIL.